This TCR beta chain was captured in a study of T cells in Graves' hyperthyroidism and ophthalmopathy. There were TCR beta CDR3 regions amplified from RNA transcripts. HTBI primers were used for first-round RT-PCR of the TCR CDR3. In TCRdb, the multiplex PCR reads were re-called with MiXCR into one record per CDR3 protein. Seen here are about 700,000 distinct CDR3 sequences, roughly 45% observed once, and the top ten hold less than 8.5%. Details on this clonotype: Its antigen is currently unknown.

The CDR3 loop spans 15 amino acids. The V gene's germline CDR1 is SEHNR and CDR2 FQNEAQ (reference sequence). Trimming removed 4 bases from V and 6 bases from J; junction bases left unmatched: 8. Study-level findings and limits: Most expanded thyroid clonotypes above 0.001 recurred in blood. Through a model of 13 V-J features, ophthalmopathy was separated from stable hyperthyroidism.

This receptor was taken from an adult man with Graves' disease, either hyperthyroidism or ophthalmopathy (not recorded which). Sequencing was performed on peripheral blood or thyroid tissue (not recorded which). This sequence joins TRBV7-9 and TRBJ2-7, with TRBD2 identical over 11 bases. The CDR3, as DNA: TGTGCCAGCAGCTCCCAACTAGCGGGAGTAGGCGAGCAGTACTTC. Residues: CASSSQLAGVGEQYF.